What follows describes a single T cell receptor (beta chain). The data were produced by immunoSEQ multiplex PCR, yet TCRdb's version contains in-frame clones alone and is incomplete. This sample has 90,000 to 120,000 clones, with around nine tenths found just once. This record comes from a study of T cell responses to AZD1222 COVID-19 vaccine. Trimming pared 0 bases from V and 2 bases from J, leaving 8 bases between. CDR1 is KGHDR and CDR2 is SFDVKD in the germline V gene. The CDR3 is 15 residues long. This sequence was found in an adult who received the AZD1222 COVID-19 vaccine. The genes are TRBV24-1 and TRBJ2-3; no reliable D call. The starting material was peripheral blood, obtained 28 days after the second AZD1222 dose. In DNA, the CDR3 is TGTGCCACCAGTGATTTGGGCTTCGACACAGATACGCAGTATTTT. It codes for CATSDLGFDTDTQYF.